This T cell receptor beta chain was recorded in a study of CD8+ T cells in alopecia areata. The V gene lost 0 bases and the J gene lost 7 bases, with 16 bases spanning the gap. CDR3 size: 15 residues. Germline V gives CDR1 SGHTS, CDR2 YDEGEE. Treatment specified: oral pan-JAK inhibitor, 5-10 mg twice daily. The authors extracted RNA and reverse transcribed it into cDNA as the sequencing template. Data came from immunoSEQ multiplex PCR; TCRdb stores just in-frame clones and leaves some out. The table includes about 64,000 clones, around 45% detected once. The rearrangement joins TRBV5-8 to TRBJ1-2; possible D gene TRBD1, 5 bases. The sequencing here drew on CD8+ T cells sorted from blood, taken around week 36, from a patient treated with tofacitinib. The receptor was derived from a human donor with alopecia areata. The CDR3 here is CASSLVQGRFAGYTF. The CDR3 coding sequence is TGTGCCAGCAGCTTGGTGCAGGGTCGGTTTGCTGGCTACACCTTC.